Presented here are 5 T cell receptor beta chains from one specimen sequenced in a study of shared clonotypes between healthy human individuals. Method: immunoSEQ multiplex PCR; TCRdb's copy keeps in-frame clones and lacks some. This table holds about 980,000 clones, 76% found once. Source material: memory CD4+ T cells sorted from blood. The subset denotes: CD45RA-negative fraction. The receptors stem from a man in his late teens or twenties in good health.

J is TRBJ1-5 and V is TRBV19; D uncertain. V was shortened by 7 bases and J by 4 bases, with 14 bases between the two germline ends. Germline CDR1 is LNHDA and CDR2 is SQIVND (reference sequence). The CDR3 covers 14 residues. The CDR3 DNA sequence: TGTGCCAGTACCCTAAGTCAGCTTAATCAGCCCCAGCATTTT. Amino acids: CASTLSQLNQPQHF.

The CDR3 DNA reads as TGTGCCAGCAGCTTGTCCGGCAGGTATGCTTTCTTT. It codes for CASSLSGRYAFF. The rearrangement joins TRBV5-6 to TRBJ1-1; no reliable D call. This CDR3 contains 12 residues. Deletions cut 1 base from V and 11 bases from J, with 12 bases between. Looked up from germline, CDR1 is SGHDT and CDR2 is YYEEEE. Based on the CDR3 plus reference TRBV5-6 and TRBJ1-1, the full variable domain is DAGVTQSPTHLIKTRGQQVTLRCSPKSGHDTVSWYQQALGQGPQFIFQYYEEEERQRGNFPDRFSGHQFPNYSSELNVNALLLGDSALYLCASSLSGRYAFFGQGTRLTVV.

V usage is TRBV18 and J usage is TRBJ1-1, with D unclear. Germline V lookup: CDR1 KGHSH, CDR2 LQKENI. CDR3 length: 15 amino acids. V lost 3 bases, J lost 1 base, and 12 bases lay in between. The CDR3 is CASSPQGGWNTEAFF. CDR3 bases: TGTGCCAGCTCACCTCAAGGAGGATGGAACACTGAAGCTTTCTTT.

The rearrangement links TRBV4-3 to TRBJ2-3, with TRBD2 matching over 15 bases. The CDR3 totals 17 residues. V trimming: 0 bases; J trimming: 10 bases; junction bases outside the gene matches: 8. Germline V lookup: CDR1 LGHNA, CDR2 YSLEER. CDR3 sequence (DNA): TGCGCCAGCAGCCAAGATCACGGACTAGCGGGAGGGCGGGCGCAGTATTTT. Translated: CASSQDHGLAGGRAQYF.

This clone came up a few times. This chain connects TRBV18 to TRBJ1-2; 9 positions agree with TRBD1. The CDR3 length is 15 residues. The junction had 6 bases not matched to a gene; V was cut back by 3 bases and J by 4 bases. From germline, CDR1 is KGHSH and CDR2 LQKENI. The DNA for the CDR3 is TGTGCCAGCTCACCGGGACAGGGCTTGGTCTATGGCTACACCTTC. Encoded protein: CASSPGQGLVYGYTF.